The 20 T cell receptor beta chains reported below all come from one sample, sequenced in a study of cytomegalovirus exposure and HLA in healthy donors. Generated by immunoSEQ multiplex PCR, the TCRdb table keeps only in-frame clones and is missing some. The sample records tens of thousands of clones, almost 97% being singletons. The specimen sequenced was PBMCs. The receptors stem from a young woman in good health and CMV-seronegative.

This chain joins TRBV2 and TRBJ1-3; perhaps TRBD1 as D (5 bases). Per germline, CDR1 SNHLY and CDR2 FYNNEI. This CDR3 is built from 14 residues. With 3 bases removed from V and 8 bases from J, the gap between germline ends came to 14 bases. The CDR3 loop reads CASSDPGTQDTIYF. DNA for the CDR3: TGTGCCAGCAGTGACCCGGGGACTCAGGACACCATATATTTT.

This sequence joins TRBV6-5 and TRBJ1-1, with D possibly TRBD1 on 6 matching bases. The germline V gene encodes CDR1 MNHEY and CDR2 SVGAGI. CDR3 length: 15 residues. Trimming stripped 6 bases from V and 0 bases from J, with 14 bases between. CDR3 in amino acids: CASSPGGAMNTEAFF. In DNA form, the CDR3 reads TGTGCCAGCAGCCCCGGGGGGGCTATGAACACTGAAGCTTTCTTT.

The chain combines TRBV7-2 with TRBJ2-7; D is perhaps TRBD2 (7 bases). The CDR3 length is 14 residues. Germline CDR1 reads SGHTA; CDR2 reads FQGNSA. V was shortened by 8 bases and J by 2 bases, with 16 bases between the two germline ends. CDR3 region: CASHRGGAAYEQYF. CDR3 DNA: TGTGCCAGCCATAGGGGGGGGGCAGCCTACGAGCAGTACTTC.

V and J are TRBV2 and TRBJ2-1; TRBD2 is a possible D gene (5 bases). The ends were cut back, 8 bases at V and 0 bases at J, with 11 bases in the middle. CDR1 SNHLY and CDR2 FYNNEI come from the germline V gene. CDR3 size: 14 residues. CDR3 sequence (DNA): TGTGCCAGCGTCGAGCGGACCTCCTACAATGAGCAGTTCTTC. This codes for CASVERTSYNEQFF. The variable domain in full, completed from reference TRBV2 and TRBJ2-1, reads EPEVTQTPSHQVTQMGQEVILRCVPISNHLYFYWYRQILGQKVEFLVSFYNNEISEKSEIFDDQFSVERPDGSNFTLKIRSTKLEDSAMYFCASVERTSYNEQFFGPGTRLTVL.

As DNA, the CDR3 is TGCGCCAGCAGCTTGTGGGGGCCCCCGCCGGAGGACGAGCAGTACTTC. Protein product: CASSLWGPPPEDEQYF. The chain employs TRBV5-1 and TRBJ2-7; TRBD1 might be the D (6 bases). CDR1 is SGHRS, CDR2 YFSETQ, per germline. V lost 1 base to trimming and J lost 5 bases, with 19 bases between them. The CDR3 is 16 amino acids.

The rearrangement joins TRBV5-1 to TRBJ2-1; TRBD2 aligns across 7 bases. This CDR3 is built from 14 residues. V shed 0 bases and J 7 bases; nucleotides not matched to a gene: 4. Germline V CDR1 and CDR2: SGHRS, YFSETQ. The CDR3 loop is CASSLARRENEQFF. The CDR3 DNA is TGCGCCAGCAGCTTGGCCCGGCGGGAGAATGAGCAGTTCTTC. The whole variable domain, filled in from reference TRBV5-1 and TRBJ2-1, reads KAGVTQTPRYLIKTRGQQVTLSCSPISGHRSVSWYQQTPGQGLQFLFEYFSETQRNKGNFPGRFSGRQFSNSRSEMNVSTLELGDSALYLCASSLARRENEQFFGPGTRLTVL.

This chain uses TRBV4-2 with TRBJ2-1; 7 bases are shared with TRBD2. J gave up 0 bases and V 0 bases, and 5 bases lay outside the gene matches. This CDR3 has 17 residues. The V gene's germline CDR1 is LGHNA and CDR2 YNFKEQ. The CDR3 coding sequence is TGTGCCAGCAGCCAAGATCGAAGCGGGACCTCCTACAATGAGCAGTTCTTC. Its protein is CASSQDRSGTSYNEQFF.

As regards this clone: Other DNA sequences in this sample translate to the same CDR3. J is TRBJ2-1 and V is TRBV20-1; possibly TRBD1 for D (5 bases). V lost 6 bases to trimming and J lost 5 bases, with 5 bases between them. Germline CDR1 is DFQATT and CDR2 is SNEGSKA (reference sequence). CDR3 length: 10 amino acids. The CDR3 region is CSARDNEQFF. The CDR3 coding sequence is TGCAGTGCCAGGGACAATGAGCAGTTCTTC.

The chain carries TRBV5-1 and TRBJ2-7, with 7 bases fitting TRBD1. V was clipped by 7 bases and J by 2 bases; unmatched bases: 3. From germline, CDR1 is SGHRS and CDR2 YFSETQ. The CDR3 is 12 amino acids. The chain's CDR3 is CASHRGTYEQYF. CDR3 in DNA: TGCGCCAGCCACAGGGGAACCTACGAGCAGTACTTC.

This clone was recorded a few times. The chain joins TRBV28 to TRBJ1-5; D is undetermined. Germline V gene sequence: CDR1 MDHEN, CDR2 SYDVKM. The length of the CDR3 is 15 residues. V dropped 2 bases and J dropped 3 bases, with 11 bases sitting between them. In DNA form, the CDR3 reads TGTGCCAGCAGTTTACGGGGTAGGTTCAATCAGCCCCAGCATTTT. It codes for CASSLRGRFNQPQHF.

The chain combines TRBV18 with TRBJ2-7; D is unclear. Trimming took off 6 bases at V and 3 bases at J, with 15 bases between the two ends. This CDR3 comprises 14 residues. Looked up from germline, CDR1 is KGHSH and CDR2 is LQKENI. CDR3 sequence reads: CASSPSSSDYEQYF. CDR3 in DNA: TGTGCCAGCTCCCCGAGCTCCAGCGACTACGAGCAGTACTTC.

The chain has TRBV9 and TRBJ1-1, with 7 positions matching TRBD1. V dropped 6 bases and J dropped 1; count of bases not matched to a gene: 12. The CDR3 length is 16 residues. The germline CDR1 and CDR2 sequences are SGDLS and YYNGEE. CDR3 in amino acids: CASTPGGGAGNTEAFF. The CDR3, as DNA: TGTGCCAGCACCCCCGGAGGGGGCGCGGGGAACACTGAAGCTTTCTTT. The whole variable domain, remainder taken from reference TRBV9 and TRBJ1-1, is DSGVTQTPKHLITATGQRVTLRCSPRSGDLSVYWYQQSLDQGLQFLIQYYNGEERAKGNILERFSAQQFPDLHSELNLSSLELGDSALYFCASTPGGGAGNTEAFFGQGTRLTVV.

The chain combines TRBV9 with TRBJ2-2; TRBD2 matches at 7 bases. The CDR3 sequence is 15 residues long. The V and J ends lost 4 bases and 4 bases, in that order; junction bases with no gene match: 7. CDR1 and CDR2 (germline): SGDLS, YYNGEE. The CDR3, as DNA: TGTGCCAGCAGCCCCCGGGGAGGGACCACCGGGGAGCTGTTTTTT. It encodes CASSPRGGTTGELFF.

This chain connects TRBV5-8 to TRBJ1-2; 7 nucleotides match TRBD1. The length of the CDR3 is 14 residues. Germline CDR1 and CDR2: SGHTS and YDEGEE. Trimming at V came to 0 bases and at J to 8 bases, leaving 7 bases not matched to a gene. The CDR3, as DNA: TGTGCCAGCAGCTTGGGCAGGGGGTTTTGGGGCTACACCTTC. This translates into CASSLGRGFWGYTF.

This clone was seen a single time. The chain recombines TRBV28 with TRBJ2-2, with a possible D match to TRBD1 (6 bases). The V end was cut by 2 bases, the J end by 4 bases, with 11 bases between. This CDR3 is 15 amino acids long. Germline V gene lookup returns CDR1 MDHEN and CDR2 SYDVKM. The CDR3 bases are TGTGCCAGCAGTTTAGCAGGGGTAGGCACCGGGGAGCTGTTTTTT. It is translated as CASSLAGVGTGELFF.

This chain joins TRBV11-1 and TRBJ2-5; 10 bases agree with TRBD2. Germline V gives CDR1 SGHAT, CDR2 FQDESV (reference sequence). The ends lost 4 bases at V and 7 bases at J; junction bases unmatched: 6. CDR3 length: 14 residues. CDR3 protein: CASSSERGGGTQYF. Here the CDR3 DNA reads TGTGCCAGCAGCTCCGAGCGGGGGGGCGGGACCCAGTACTTC.

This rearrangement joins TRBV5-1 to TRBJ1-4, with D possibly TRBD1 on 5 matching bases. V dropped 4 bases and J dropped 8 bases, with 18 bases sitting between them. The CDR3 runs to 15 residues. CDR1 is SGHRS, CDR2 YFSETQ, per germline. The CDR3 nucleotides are TGCGCCAGCAGCGAACCCGGGGCCGGGGGGGAAAAACTGTTTTTT. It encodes CASSEPGAGGEKLFF.

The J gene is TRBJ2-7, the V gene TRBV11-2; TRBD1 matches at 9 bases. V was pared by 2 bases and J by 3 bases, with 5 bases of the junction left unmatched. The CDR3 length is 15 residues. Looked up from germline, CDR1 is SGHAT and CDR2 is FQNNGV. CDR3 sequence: CASSLFLGQGYEQYF. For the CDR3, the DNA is TGTGCCAGCAGCTTATTTTTGGGACAGGGCTACGAGCAGTACTTC.

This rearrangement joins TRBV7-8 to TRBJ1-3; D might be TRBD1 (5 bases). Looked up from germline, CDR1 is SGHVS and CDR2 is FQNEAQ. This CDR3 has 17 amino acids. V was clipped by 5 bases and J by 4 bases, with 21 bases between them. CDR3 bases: TGTGCCAGCAGCCCCGACCCGCCAGGGCTTTTGGGAAACACCATATATTTT. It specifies CASSPDPPGLLGNTIYF.

Written as DNA, the CDR3 is TGTGCCAGCAGCAACGGACTCGGCACAGATACGCAGTATTTT. It yields the protein CASSNGLGTDTQYF. The rearrangement links TRBV7-3 to TRBJ2-3; maybe TRBD2 (5 bases). The CDR3 sequence is 14 residues long. Looked up from germline, CDR1 is SGHTA and CDR2 is FQGTGA. Trimming stripped 5 bases from V and 1 base from J, with 10 bases between.